This is a list of T cell receptor beta chains from one sample in a study of blood T cell repertoires in COVID-19. TCRdb's table, derived via immunoSEQ multiplex PCR, lists solely in-frame clones and lacks some. Seen here are more than 95,000 clones, more than 85% observed once, and the top ten hold 5% to 8%. Material: peripheral blood. These receptors were collected from a human donor in a cohort sampled during active COVID-19. Both conserved end residues are part of each CDR3. The D gene is left open where the match is weak. Clone size is given for some rows only: seen once, a few or many times, or a class if the clone is expanded.

>TRBV28|NA|TRBJ2-1|NA
CASSLPLFAGAAYNEQFF
TGTGCCAGCAGTTTACCTCTCTTTGCAGGGGCGGCCTACAATGAGCAGTTCTTC
>TRBV3-1/TRBV3-2|NA|TRBJ1-3|TRBD1
CASSHQNRGTFNTIYF
TGTGCCAGCAGCCACCAAAACAGGGGGACTTTCAACACCATATATTTT
>TRBV5-1|NA|TRBJ2-2|NA
CASSADSTGELFF
TGCGCCAGCAGCGCCGACAGCACCGGGGAGCTGTTTTTT
>TRBV5-4|NA|TRBJ2-2|TRBD1
CASSLAGTGVTGELFF
TGTGCCAGCAGCTTGGCCGGGACAGGGGTTACCGGGGAGCTGTTTTTT
>TRBV11-2|once|TRBJ2-7|TRBD2
CASSSGLAGADEQYF
TGTGCCAGCAGCTCAGGACTAGCGGGGGCGGACGAGCAGTACTTC
>TRBV15|few|TRBJ2-7|NA
CATKETGSYEQYF
TGTGCCACCAAAGAAACAGGGAGCTACGAGCAGTACTTC
>TRBV27|NA|TRBJ2-1|TRBD2
CASSFAGGNEQFF
TGTGCCAGCAGTTTCGCGGGAGGCAATGAGCAGTTCTTC
>TRBV19|NA|TRBJ2-5|NA
CASSAAKETQYF
TGTGCCAGTAGTGCCGCGAAGGAGACCCAGTACTTC
>TRBV19|NA|TRBJ2-1|NA
CASSIDLKGKGEQFF
TGTGCCAGTAGTATAGATCTTAAGGGGAAGGGTGAGCAGTTCTTC
>TRBV24-1|NA|TRBJ2-2|TRBD1
CATSDLFLPRQGFTGELFF
TGTGCCACCAGTGATTTGTTTTTACCAAGACAGGGGTTTACCGGGGAGCTGTTTTTT
>TRBV6-5|once|TRBJ2-7|NA
CASRRGQSYEQYF
TGTGCCAGCAGACGAGGACAGTCCTACGAGCAGTACTTC
>TRBV20-1|NA|TRBJ2-7|NA
CSASYSGIRYEQYF
TGCAGTGCTAGTTATTCGGGAATTCGCTACGAGCAGTACTTC
>TRBV6-5|NA|TRBJ1-5|TRBD1
CASRDIRGNQPQHF
TGTGCCAGCAGGGATATCAGGGGGAATCAGCCCCAGCATTTT
>TRBV9|NA|TRBJ2-7|NA
CASSVGPGSTYEQYF
TGTGCCAGCAGCGTTGGGCCGGGATCAACCTACGAGCAGTACTTC
>TRBV6-9|NA|TRBJ2-7|TRBD1
CADRDRALYEQYF
TGTGCCGACCGGGACAGGGCACTGTACGAGCAGTACTTC
>TRBV3-1/TRBV3-2|few|TRBJ2-7|TRBD2
CASSPRGDEQYF
TGTGCCAGCAGCCCCCGGGGGGACGAGCAGTACTTC
>TRBV16|NA|TRBJ1-6|NA
CASSQSWGESPLHF
TGTGCCAGCAGCCAATCATGGGGGGAATCACCCCTCCACTTT
>TRBV10-2|NA|TRBJ2-1|TRBD1
CASSGTGWGEQFF
TGCGCCAGCAGTGGGACAGGGTGGGGTGAGCAGTTCTTC
>TRBV28|NA|TRBJ2-6|NA
CASSQPKDRLSGANVLTF
TGTGCCAGCAGCCAACCAAAAGACCGACTCTCTGGGGCCAACGTCCTGACTTTC
>TRBV29-1|NA|TRBJ2-5|TRBD1
CSVDGQGAETQYF
TGCAGCGTTGATGGGCAGGGGGCAGAGACCCAGTACTTC